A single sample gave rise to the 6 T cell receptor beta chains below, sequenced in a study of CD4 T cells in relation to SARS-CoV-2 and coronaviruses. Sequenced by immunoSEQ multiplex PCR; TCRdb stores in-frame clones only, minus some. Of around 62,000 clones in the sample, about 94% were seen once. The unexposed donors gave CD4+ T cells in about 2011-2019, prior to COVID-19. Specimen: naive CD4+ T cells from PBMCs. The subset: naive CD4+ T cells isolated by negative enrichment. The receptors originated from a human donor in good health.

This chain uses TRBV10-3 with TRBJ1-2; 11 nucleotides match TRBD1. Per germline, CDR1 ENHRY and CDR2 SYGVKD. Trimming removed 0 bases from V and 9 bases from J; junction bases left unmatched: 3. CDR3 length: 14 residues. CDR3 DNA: TGTGCCATCAGTGAGTCGGGACAGGGGGTTAGCTACACCTTC. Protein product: CAISESGQGVSYTF.

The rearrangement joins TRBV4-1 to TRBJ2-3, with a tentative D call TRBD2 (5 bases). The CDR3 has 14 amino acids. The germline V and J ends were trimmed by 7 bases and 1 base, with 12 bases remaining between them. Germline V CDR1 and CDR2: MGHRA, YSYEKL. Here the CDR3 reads CASTPRDGTDTQYF. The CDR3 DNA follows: TGCGCCAGCACCCCACGGGATGGCACAGATACGCAGTATTTT.

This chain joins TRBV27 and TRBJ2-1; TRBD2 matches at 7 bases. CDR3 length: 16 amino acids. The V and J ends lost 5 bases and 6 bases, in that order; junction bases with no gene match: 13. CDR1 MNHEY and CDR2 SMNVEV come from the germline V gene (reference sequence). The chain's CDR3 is CASSPLAGRGFNEQFF. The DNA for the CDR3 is TGTGCCAGCAGTCCCTTAGCGGGTCGCGGGTTCAATGAGCAGTTCTTC.

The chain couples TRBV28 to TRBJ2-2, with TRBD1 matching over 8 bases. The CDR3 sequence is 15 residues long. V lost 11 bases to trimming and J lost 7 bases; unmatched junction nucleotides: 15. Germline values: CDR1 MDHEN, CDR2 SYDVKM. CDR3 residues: CAGGTPGGANGELFF. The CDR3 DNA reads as TGTGCCGGCGGAACCCCAGGGGGCGCCAACGGGGAGCTGTTTTTT.

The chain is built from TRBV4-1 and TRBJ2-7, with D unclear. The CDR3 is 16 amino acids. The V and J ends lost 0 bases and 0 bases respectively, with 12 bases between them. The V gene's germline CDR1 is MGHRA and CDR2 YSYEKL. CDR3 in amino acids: CASSQDQVGLSYEQYF. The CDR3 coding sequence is TGCGCCAGCAGCCAAGATCAAGTAGGGCTCTCCTACGAGCAGTACTTC.

The CDR3 protein is CASQEQGWSTEAFF. In DNA form, the CDR3 reads TGTGCCAGCCAAGAACAGGGGTGGAGCACTGAAGCTTTCTTT. The rearrangement links TRBV18 to TRBJ1-1; 7 bases line up with TRBD1. J was trimmed by 4 bases and V by 8 bases; bases with no gene match: 10. The length of the CDR3 is 14 residues. The germline V gene has CDR1 KGHSH and CDR2 LQKENI.